What follows is one TCR beta chain and its context. The antigen remains undetermined. The sample comes from a study of blood T cells in healthy people across ages. Study-wide results and caveats: TCR beta diversity tracked closely with naive T cell percentage. Roughly linear age-related decline in beta diversity appeared, significant by age approximately 43. Reliance upon unsorted PBMCs precluded definitive naive versus antigen-experienced comparison.

The second PCR ran roughly 6 to 11 cycles with a sample-barcoded 5' primer and J-beta primers. TCRdb passed the 5' RACE reads through MiXCR, listing each CDR3 protein once. The data contain approximately 1.5 million distinct CDR3 sequences, about 45% of them singletons. The CDR3 covers 15 residues. V gave up 3 bases and J gave up 2 bases; unmatched junction bases: 5. Germline-derived CDR1 and CDR2 are SGDLS and YYNGEE. The sample was blood. This receptor was taken from a woman in her late teens or twenties in good health. This sequence joins TRBV9 and TRBJ2-1; 7 bases match TRBD1. The CDR3 sequence is CASSARDSPYNEQFF. DNA of the CDR3: TGTGCCAGCAGCGCCCGGGACAGCCCCTACAATGAGCAGTTCTTC.